These 27 T cell receptor beta chains were all obtained from the same sample, sequenced in a study of neurological immune-mediated disorders. Using its own MiXCR run on the 5' RACE reads, TCRdb lists one record per CDR3 protein. The data contain approximately 85,000 distinct CDR3 sequences, around 4.5% of them singletons. Time point denoted: longitudinal time-point 3. The sequencing input was PBMCs. Receptors were obtained from a woman in her fifties or sixties with multiple sclerosis.

This clonotype was recorded at least ten times. The chain combines TRBV12-3 or TRBV12-4 with TRBJ1-1; 11 nucleotides line up with TRBD1. CDR3 length equals 13 residues. The junction had 4 bases not matched to a gene; V was cut back by 8 bases and J by 5 bases. CDR3 sequence reads: CASSRDRGTEAFF. CDR3 coding DNA: TGTGCCAGCTCCCGGGACAGGGGGACTGAAGCTTTCTTT.

This clonotype was counted at least ten times. The chain employs TRBV20-1 and TRBJ2-2; weak D call: TRBD1 (5 bases). This CDR3 spans 14 amino acids. The germline gives CDR1 DFQATT, CDR2 SNEGSKA (reference sequence). V shed 3 bases and J shed 0 bases, with 8 bases lying between them. CDR3 bases: TGCAGTGCTAGTTTGACAGCGAACACCGGGGAGCTGTTTTTT. Translated, it gives CSASLTANTGELFF.

This clonotype was picked up many times. This sequence joins TRBV7-6 and TRBJ1-4, with 7 bases lining up with TRBD1. Germline-derived CDR1 and CDR2 are SGHVS and FNYEAQ. The CDR3 is 16 amino acids. V was clipped by 6 bases and J by 5 bases; unmatched bases: 12. In nucleotides, the CDR3 is TGTGCCAGCAGTTTTACCCGGACAGGCAGAAATGAAAAACTGTTTTTT. Translating gives CASSFTRTGRNEKLFF.

This clonotype was found a few times. A much larger clone differs by one base, so this may be a read error. The V gene is TRBV7-9, the J gene TRBJ2-2; 8 bases agree with TRBD1. CDR3 length equals 16 residues. In germline, CDR1 is SEHNR, CDR2 FQNEAQ (reference sequence). The V segment lost 4 bases and the J segment 5 bases; nucleotides outside the gene matches: 9. The CDR3 region is CASSYGQGFWTGELFF. CDR3 nucleotides: TGTGCCAGCAGCTACGGACAGGGCTTCTGGACCGGGGAGCTGTTTTTT.

This clonotype was seen at least ten times. The gene calls are TRBV6-5 and TRBJ2-7, with D possibly being TRBD1 (5 bases). There are 13 residues in the CDR3. Germline assignment: CDR1 MNHEY and CDR2 SVGAGI. The V end lost 2 bases, the J end lost 4 bases, and 9 bases lay between the germline ends. The CDR3 nucleotides read TGTGCCAGCAGTTACGGGGCGAGGTACGAGCAGTACTTC. Its translation: CASSYGARYEQYF.

This clonotype appeared many times. This sequence joins TRBV6-5 and TRBJ1-6; tentative D call: TRBD1 (6 bases). The CDR3 runs 15 residues. With 6 bases removed from V and 5 bases from J, the gap between germline ends came to 14 bases. Germline CDR1 reads MNHEY; CDR2 reads SVGAGI. The CDR3 spells CASRRTAVNNSPLHF. CDR3 sequence (DNA): TGTGCCAGCAGACGGACAGCTGTTAATAATTCACCCCTCCACTTT.

This clonotype was found many times. The chain is built from TRBV3-1 and TRBJ1-6, with D tentatively TRBD1 (5 bases). Germline CDR1 is LGHDT and CDR2 is YNNKEL (reference sequence). Trimming cost V 1 base and J 6 bases, with 10 bases left between them. This CDR3 has 15 residues. The CDR3 bases are TGTGCCAGCAGCCAAGTCGGGGGTGGTAATTCACCCCTCCACTTT. This gives the protein CASSQVGGGNSPLHF. The full variable domain, in which reference TRBV3-1 and TRBJ1-6 provide the parts outside the CDR3, is DTAVSQTPKYLVTQMGNDKSIKCEQNLGHDTMYWYKQDSKKFLKIMFSYNNKELIINETVPNRFSPKSPDKAHLNLHINSLELGDSAVYFCASSQVGGGNSPLHFGNGTRLTVT.

This clonotype has a count of ten or more. The chain couples TRBV12-3 or TRBV12-4 to TRBJ2-7; 8 bases match TRBD1. CDR3 length equals 13 residues. Trimming took 8 bases from V and 6 from J; bases not matched to a gene: 9. The CDR3 loop is CASGQGEVREQYF. CDR3 coding DNA: TGTGCCAGCGGACAGGGAGAGGTTCGCGAGCAGTACTTC.

This clonotype was detected ten times or more. This chain links TRBV12-3 or TRBV12-4 with TRBJ2-1; possible D gene TRBD1, 5 bases. Deletions cut 6 bases from V and 12 bases from J, with 12 bases between. The CDR3 spans 11 residues. CDR3 amino acids: CASREGHLQFF. CDR3 DNA: TGTGCCAGCAGGGAAGGACATTTGCAGTTCTTC.

This clonotype was seen at least ten times. The chain employs TRBV12-3 or TRBV12-4 and TRBJ2-1; D may be TRBD2 (5 bases). There are 16 residues in the CDR3. Trimming cost V 3 bases and J 10 bases, with 22 bases left between them. CDR3 in amino acids: CASSLWGGEQVKEQFF. The CDR3 DNA reads TGTGCCAGCAGTTTGTGGGGTGGGGAGCAAGTGAAGGAGCAGTTCTTC.

The chain combines TRBV12-3 or TRBV12-4 with TRBJ1-4, with a tentative D call TRBD1 (5 bases). This CDR3 spans 13 amino acids. Trimming removed 10 bases from V and 7 bases from J, with 16 bases in between. DNA for the CDR3: TGTGCCACCGCCGGGGGGATAGGTGAAAAACTGTTTTTT. Translated, it gives CATAGGIGEKLFF.

This clonotype was picked up many times. The chain combines TRBV5-1 with TRBJ2-1; D not resolved. The germline CDR1 and CDR2 sequences are SGHRS and YFSETQ. This CDR3 has 13 residues. Between the trimmed V and J ends, which lost 1 base and 7 bases, there was a span of 9 bases. CDR3 amino acids: CASSLTRRNEQFF. CDR3 nucleotide sequence: TGCGCCAGCAGCTTGACGCGTAGGAATGAGCAGTTCTTC. The full variable domain, its missing parts supplied by reference TRBV5-1 and TRBJ2-1, is KAGVTQTPRYLIKTRGQQVTLSCSPISGHRSVSWYQQTPGQGLQFLFEYFSETQRNKGNFPGRFSGRQFSNSRSEMNVSTLELGDSALYLCASSLTRRNEQFFGPGTRLTVL.

This clonotype was detected ten times or more. This sequence joins TRBV18 and TRBJ1-2; D remains ambiguous. V was clipped by 2 bases and J by 3 bases, with 10 bases between them. The germline V gene encodes CDR1 KGHSH and CDR2 LQKENI. This CDR3 is 14 amino acids long. The CDR3 DNA reads as TGTGCCAGCTCACCAGAGAAGGCGTACTATGGCTACACCTTC. Translating gives CASSPEKAYYGYTF.

This clonotype was counted at least ten times. V and J are TRBV5-1 and TRBJ1-1; 7 bases align to TRBD1. The CDR3 extends over 14 amino acids. V lost 4 bases and J lost 5; bases outside the gene matches: 8. CDR1 and CDR2 (germline): SGHRS, YFSETQ. CDR3: CASSPAADRTEAFF. The CDR3, as DNA: TGCGCCAGCAGCCCCGCGGCGGACAGGACTGAAGCTTTCTTT.

The sample holds many counts of this clonotype. Here the CDR3 reads CASTLQGQNTGELFF. CDR3 bases: TGCGCCAGCACCTTACAGGGCCAGAACACCGGGGAGCTGTTTTTT. This chain uses TRBV5-1 with TRBJ2-2; D perhaps matches TRBD1 (6 bases). This CDR3 comprises 15 residues. V shed 6 bases and J shed 1 base, with 13 bases lying between them. Germline V gives CDR1 SGHRS, CDR2 YFSETQ.

This clonotype was seen at least ten times. The gene calls are TRBV11-2 and TRBJ2-5; TRBD2 matches 8 bases. Germline CDR1 and CDR2: SGHAT and FQNNGV. This CDR3 region has 14 residues. Trimming cost V 5 bases and J 5 bases; bases outside gene matches: 7. DNA for the CDR3: TGTGCCAGCAGCCTTGCGGGGGGCGCTGAGACCCAGTACTTC. Its translation is CASSLAGGAETQYF.

Ten or more counts support this clonotype. The genes are TRBV20-1 and TRBJ2-7, with D uncertain. The CDR3 is 11 amino acids. Germline loops: CDR1 DFQATT, CDR2 SNEGSKA (reference sequence). V lost 0 bases and J 9 bases, leaving 9 bases between the germline ends. Here the CDR3 reads CSARDLGGQYF. The CDR3 region has the DNA TGCAGTGCTAGAGATCTTGGCGGGCAGTACTTC.

This clonotype was picked up many times. This rearrangement joins TRBV5-1 to TRBJ2-3; D not resolved. The CDR3 is made up of 14 amino acids. CDR1 and CDR2 (germline): SGHRS, YFSETQ. V was trimmed by 0 bases and J by 6 bases, leaving 11 bases between them. For the CDR3, the DNA is TGCGCCAGCAGCTTGGCTGTAGAGCAGGATACGCAGTATTTT. This gives the protein CASSLAVEQDTQYF.

In its sample, this clonotype was seen many times. The rearrangement links TRBV5-1 to TRBJ1-4; 9 bases align to TRBD1. Germline lookup yields CDR1 SGHRS and CDR2 YFSETQ. The V and J ends lost 0 bases and 4 bases, in that order; junction bases with no gene match: 4. CDR3 length equals 16 residues. CDR3 in amino acids: CASSLGSGQGNEKLFF. In DNA, the CDR3 is TGCGCCAGCAGCTTGGGATCGGGACAGGGTAATGAAAAACTGTTTTTT.

This clonotype was observed many times. The chain recombines TRBV20-1 with TRBJ2-1, with 11 bases identical to TRBD2. CDR3 length: 16 amino acids. Germline trimming cut 2 bases from V and 4 bases from J; bases unmatched to any gene: 7. The germline gives CDR1 DFQATT, CDR2 SNEGSKA (reference sequence). This CDR3 reads CSARNAASGGYNEQFF. The CDR3 DNA reads as TGCAGTGCTAGAAATGCGGCTAGCGGGGGGTACAATGAGCAGTTCTTC.

In this sample, this clonotype is medium-sized. The chain recombines TRBV20-1 with TRBJ2-7; TRBD2 matches 8 bases. The CDR3 extends over 16 amino acids. V was clipped by 6 bases and J by 3 bases; unmatched bases: 16. Germline V gene data show CDR1 as DFQATT and CDR2 as SNEGSKA (reference sequence). The CDR3 spells CSARIPDGGGDYEQYF. Here the CDR3 DNA reads TGCAGTGCCCGAATCCCCGACGGGGGGGGGGACTACGAGCAGTACTTC.

This clonotype has ten or more counts. The rearrangement links TRBV5-1 to TRBJ1-1; the match to TRBD1 covers 10 bases. Trimming removed 6 bases from V and 1 base from J; junction bases left unmatched: 12. Per germline, CDR1 SGHRS and CDR2 YFSETQ. CDR3 length: 17 residues. CDR3 bases: TGCGCCAGCACCACGAAAGACAGGGGGCAAAAGAACACTGAAGCTTTCTTT. Translated, it gives CASTTKDRGQKNTEAFF. The variable domain in full, completed from reference TRBV5-1 and TRBJ1-1, reads KAGVTQTPRYLIKTRGQQVTLSCSPISGHRSVSWYQQTPGQGLQFLFEYFSETQRNKGNFPGRFSGRQFSNSRSEMNVSTLELGDSALYLCASTTKDRGQKNTEAFFGQGTRLTVV.

This clonotype was detected many times. This chain uses TRBV7-2 with TRBJ2-5; D is tentatively TRBD1 or TRBD2 (6 bases each). Germline loops: CDR1 SGHTA, CDR2 FQGNSA. The CDR3 consists of 13 residues. V was trimmed by 5 bases and J by 5 bases, leaving 12 bases between them. The CDR3 sequence is CASSPSGGETQYF. CDR3 in DNA: TGTGCCAGCAGCCCATCCGGGGGCGAGACCCAGTACTTC.

This clonotype came up many times. V usage is TRBV5-1 and J usage is TRBJ2-1; 10 nucleotides line up with TRBD2. CDR3 length: 13 residues. From germline, CDR1 is SGHRS and CDR2 YFSETQ. The V gene end was trimmed by 7 bases and the J gene end by 2 bases; junction bases not matched to a gene: 0. The CDR3 is CASGTSAYNEQFF. The CDR3 DNA reads as TGCGCCAGCGGGACTAGCGCCTACAATGAGCAGTTCTTC.

This clonotype was seen many times. The J gene is TRBJ2-3, the V gene TRBV5-1; TRBD2 aligns across 9 bases. Germline V gene lookup returns CDR1 SGHRS and CDR2 YFSETQ. The J segment lost 6 bases and the V segment lost 2 bases, leaving 7 bases of the junction unmatched. The length of the CDR3 is 15 residues. CDR3 loop: CASSLAGGSMDTQYF. In DNA, the CDR3 is TGCGCCAGCAGCTTAGCGGGGGGATCTATGGATACGCAGTATTTT.

This clonotype was seen ten or more times. The CDR3 DNA is TGCAGTGCCGAGGGGACCCATGGCTACACCTTC. It specifies CSAEGTHGYTF. V gene TRBV20-1 combines with J gene TRBJ1-2, with a weak D call TRBD1 (5 bases). Germline CDR1 is DFQATT and CDR2 is SNEGSKA (reference sequence). CDR3 size: 11 residues. V was clipped by 6 bases and J by 6 bases, with 11 bases between them.

In this sample, this clonotype turned up many times. This chain connects TRBV5-1 to TRBJ1-1, with a possible D match to TRBD1 (5 bases). CDR3 size: 14 residues. Trimming took 0 bases from V and 1 from J, leaving 7 bases between them. Germline V gene lookup returns CDR1 SGHRS and CDR2 YFSETQ. CDR3: CASSLGDGNTEAFF. CDR3 in DNA: TGCGCCAGCAGCTTGGGGGACGGGAACACTGAAGCTTTCTTT.